One sample yielded the 13 T cell receptor beta chains listed below, sequenced in a study of T-cell reconstitution after alpha-beta-depleted transplantation in children. Unique molecular identifiers were incorporated during preparation of the TCRbeta library. TCRdb redid the calling of the PCR reads with MiXCR, one entry per CDR3 protein. This sample has fewer than 400,000 distinct CDR3 sequences; about a fifth occur once, and the top ten carry 3.8%. This sample comprised PBMCs from the stem cell graft donor, obtained from the stem cell graft. These receptors came from a human donor who donated a stem cell graft to a child with acute myeloid leukemia.

In its sample, this clonotype was seen a few times. The chain couples TRBV12-3 or TRBV12-4 to TRBJ1-5; TRBD1 is a possible D gene (5 bases). With 3 bases removed from V and 4 bases from J, the gap between germline ends came to 19 bases. CDR3 length: 17 amino acids. DNA of the CDR3: TGTGCCAGCAGTTTTAGGTTAGAGGGGAAGGGAAATCAGCCCCAGCATTTT. Protein: CASSFRLEGKGNQPQHF.

This clonotype was recorded at least ten times. This chain uses TRBV29-1 with TRBJ2-4; the D is unclear. Trimming shortened V by 3 bases and J by 2 bases, and 8 bases separated the two germline ends. The length of the CDR3 is 13 residues. Germline V gives CDR1 SQVTM, CDR2 ANQGSEA. The CDR3 DNA sequence: TGCAGCGTTGAGGGGTGGTCCAAAAACATTCAGTACTTC. Translation: CSVEGWSKNIQYF.

This chain uses TRBV5-1 with TRBJ2-1; 13 positions match TRBD2. The germline gives CDR1 SGHRS, CDR2 YFSETQ. This CDR3 has 16 residues. Trimming cost V 3 bases and J 5 bases; bases outside gene matches: 5. CDR3 in amino acids: CASSSHTSGRDNEQFF. CDR3 sequence (DNA): TGCGCCAGCAGCTCCCATACTAGCGGGAGGGACAATGAGCAGTTCTTC.

The chain links TRBV5-1 to TRBJ1-1; TRBD1 agrees at 7 bases. With 1 base clipped from V and 4 bases from J, the junction kept 7 bases outside the gene matches. From germline, CDR1 is SGHRS and CDR2 YFSETQ. The CDR3 totals 15 residues. CDR3: CASSLNDRAPTEAFF. The CDR3 DNA reads TGCGCCAGCAGCTTGAACGACAGGGCTCCCACTGAAGCTTTCTTT.

This clonotype was seen repeatedly, ten times or more. This chain links TRBV20-1 with TRBJ2-7; 13 bases align to TRBD2. This CDR3 region has 15 residues. After removal of 4 bases from V and 3 bases from J, the junction contained 6 bases not matched to a gene. Germline V lookup: CDR1 DFQATT, CDR2 SNEGSKA (reference sequence). The CDR3 DNA reads as TGCAGTGCTACGTCACTAGCGGGAGGGATCTACGAGCAGTACTTC. It is translated as CSATSLAGGIYEQYF.

J is TRBJ2-7 and V is TRBV5-1; the match to TRBD1 covers 9 bases. The J segment lost 2 bases and the V segment lost 2 bases, leaving 5 bases of the junction unmatched. The CDR3 covers 15 residues. CDR1 is SGHRS, CDR2 YFSETQ, per germline. CDR3 sequence reads: CASSFGQGTTYEQYF. The CDR3 coding sequence is TGCGCCAGCAGCTTTGGACAGGGGACAACCTACGAGCAGTACTTC. The full variable domain, its missing parts supplied by reference TRBV5-1 and TRBJ2-7, is KAGVTQTPRYLIKTRGQQVTLSCSPISGHRSVSWYQQTPGQGLQFLFEYFSETQRNKGNFPGRFSGRQFSNSRSEMNVSTLELGDSALYLCASSFGQGTTYEQYFGPGTRLTVT.

The V and J genes are TRBV6-5 and TRBJ2-1; 8 bases fit TRBD1. This CDR3 has 13 amino acids. From germline, CDR1 is MNHEY and CDR2 SVGAGI. Losses at the gene ends were 6 bases for V and 8 bases for J; bases not matched to a gene: 6. This CDR3 is CASSRTGRDEQFF. DNA for the CDR3: TGTGCCAGCAGCCGGACAGGGCGGGATGAGCAGTTCTTC.

This clonotype was counted ten times or more. J is TRBJ2-3 and V is TRBV12-3 or TRBV12-4; TRBD2 agrees at 13 bases. V was clipped by 6 bases and J by 2 bases; unmatched bases: 5. The CDR3 is 16 residues long. The CDR3 DNA is TGTGCCAGCAGACCTGGGACTAGCGGGATCACAGATACGCAGTATTTT. Translating gives CASRPGTSGITDTQYF.

This clonotype was seen at least ten times. The V and J genes are TRBV4-1 and TRBJ1-1, with D tentatively TRBD1 (6 bases). This CDR3 is 14 amino acids long. The V end was cut by 5 bases, the J end by 0 bases, with 10 bases between. The germline gives CDR1 MGHRA, CDR2 YSYEKL. Here the CDR3 reads CASSSRGMNTEAFF. The CDR3 DNA follows: TGCGCCAGCAGCAGCAGGGGCATGAACACTGAAGCTTTCTTT.

At least ten counts were recorded for this clonotype. V gene TRBV20-1 combines with J gene TRBJ2-3; no reliable D call. Germline lookup yields CDR1 DFQATT and CDR2 SNEGSKA (reference sequence). The ends were cut back, 4 bases at V and 1 base at J, with 12 bases in the middle. The CDR3 extends over 14 amino acids. CDR3 region: CSAIVEWGTDTQYF. CDR3 sequence (DNA): TGCAGTGCTATTGTGGAGTGGGGCACAGATACGCAGTATTTT.

This clonotype was seen many times. The chain couples TRBV5-1 to TRBJ2-3; the D gene is possibly TRBD2 (5 bases). Germline V gives CDR1 SGHRS, CDR2 YFSETQ. The CDR3 is 14 residues long. V was clipped by 4 bases and J by 3 bases, with 12 bases between them. In nucleotides, the CDR3 is TGCGCCAGCAGCAAGGGAGACGAGACAGATACGCAGTATTTT. Amino acid sequence: CASSKGDETDTQYF.

The table lists this clonotype with a few counts. J is TRBJ2-1 and V is TRBV15; D may correspond to TRBD1 or TRBD2 (5 bases each). Trimming removed 4 bases from V and 4 bases from J, with 14 bases in between. The CDR3 contains 15 residues. Germline V lookup: CDR1 LNHNV, CDR2 YYDKDF (reference sequence). The CDR3 DNA follows: TGTGCCACCAGCATAGGGAGAACAGGTTACAATGAGCAGTTCTTC. Translated: CATSIGRTGYNEQFF.

The V call is TRBV15, the J call TRBJ2-1, with 11 nucleotides matching TRBD1. The CDR3 contains 17 residues. Trimming took 4 bases from V and 3 from J; bases not matched to a gene: 8. Per germline, CDR1 LNHNV and CDR2 YYDKDF (reference sequence). The CDR3 DNA reads TGTGCCACCAGCACCTTGAGGACAGGGGGCTTCTACAATGAGCAGTTCTTC. It yields the protein CATSTLRTGGFYNEQFF.